This T cell receptor beta chain was recorded in a study of HIV-infected children after antiretroviral therapy interruption (dated by TCRdb to about 2019). Notes on the research overall: Eight children were included: four on planned treatment interruption and four on continuous treatment, all with CD4+ count above 500 and viral load below 50 copies/ml. Exposure to EBV and CMV had been recorded for most participating children. TCR repertoires were compared between children on planned treatment interruption and children on continuous antiretroviral treatment, alongside thymic output measurements. The interruption group had a median age of about 9.5 years, compared with about 8 years in the continuous treatment group. Continuous-treatment samples were analyzed from corresponding weeks 0, 48 and 150. For the interruption arm, samples were taken at week 0, at week 12, at the end of interruption (week 24 or 48), and roughly 3 years after the study ended. Findings and caveats that apply to the study as a whole: In the naive CD4+ repertoires of PTI patients, CDR3 sharing between time points dropped after the start of interruption, while many sequences were shared between the end of interruption and 3 years later. Sorted CD45RA+ naive cells might include minor non-naive CD45RA+ populations such as EMRA or stem memory cells. The low number of patients is a limitation and the data should be interpreted with caution. The naive CD4+ Gini coefficient rose by the end of treatment interruption, suggesting clonal expansion, and returned to baseline by 3 years.

This clonotype was seen ten or more times. Its antigen has not been determined. No much larger clone exists at a distance of one base, and base qualities are not known. The sample's treatment or condition label, decoded: PENTA 11 planned treatment interruption arm or continuous ART arm. The participants, all children from the United Kingdom aged 2 to 15 years, had been on at least three-drug ART for a minimum of 24 weeks. Cryopreserved PBMCs containing at least 5 million viable cells were needed, and a few candidate patients were excluded because their viable PBMC yield was low. Using a FACSAria III cell sorter, naive CD4+ CD45RA+ CD45RO- T cells were FACS-sorted out of thawed PBMCs. After sorting, cells were fixed, and RNA was extracted with the RNeasy FFPE kit and then with the RNeasy Micro kit. The library was produced with 3' RACE. TCR libraries were generated from RNA by a 3' RACE protocol incorporating unique molecular identifiers so that PCR amplification bias could be corrected. As many as 12 amplicon libraries were pooled and then sequenced on an Illumina MiSeq using v2 2x250 paired-end chemistry. The paper's processing steps were these. Reads were processed with Decombinator for assignment of V and J genes and CDR3, and barcode-based correction of errors and PCR bias was applied. Repertoires were subsampled to equal depth before Gini coefficients were calculated with the R ineq package. CDR3 similarity was assessed with GLIPH, Hamming distance and a shared triplet metric. The public reads were reprocessed in TCRdb via fastp at Q25 and MiXCR, keeping in-frame beta chains. All rows with the same CDR3 protein become a single entry with the most common DNA and genes. The V and J calls here are based on TCRdb, not the publication. The sample table holds 35,000 to 50,000 distinct CDR3 sequences, of which approximately 7% were seen once. About 1% of the sample is held by the ten biggest clonotypes.

For CDR1 and CDR2, the germline V gene lists MDHEN and SYDVKM. The CDR3, cysteine through phenylalanine, is 16 amino acids long. Only the CDR3 DNA is retained, 48 bases long and in frame from the first base. V ends up 5 bases short and J 3 bases short, with an unmatched junction base count of 6. Sequencing used CD45RA+ CD4+ T cells from PBMCs, pooled from several time points, obtained from a donor given antiretroviral therapy, either interrupted or continuous. The sample's cell subset or site label, decoded: naive CD4+ CD45RA+ CD45RO- T cells. The rearrangement combines TRBV28 with TRBJ2-7; 14 bases in between match TRBD2. This sequence originates from a pool of human donors with HIV. The DNA reads TGTGCCAGCAGTGCCCTGGGGACTAGCGGGAGCTACGAGCAGTACTTC. Its amino acids are CASSALGTSGSYEQYF.